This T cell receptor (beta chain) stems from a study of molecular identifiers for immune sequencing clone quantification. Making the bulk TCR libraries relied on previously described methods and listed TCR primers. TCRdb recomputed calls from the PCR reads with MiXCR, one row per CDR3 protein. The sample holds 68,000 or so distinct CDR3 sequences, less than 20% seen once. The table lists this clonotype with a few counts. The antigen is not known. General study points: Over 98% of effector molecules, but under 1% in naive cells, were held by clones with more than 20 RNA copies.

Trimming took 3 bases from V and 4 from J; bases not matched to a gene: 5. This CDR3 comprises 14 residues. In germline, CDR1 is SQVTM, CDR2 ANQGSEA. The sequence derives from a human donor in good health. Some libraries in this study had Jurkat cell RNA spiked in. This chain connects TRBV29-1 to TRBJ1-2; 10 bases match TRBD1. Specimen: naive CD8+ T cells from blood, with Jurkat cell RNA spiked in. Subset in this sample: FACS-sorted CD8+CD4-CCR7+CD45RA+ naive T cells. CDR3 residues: CSVEAGQGTYGYTF. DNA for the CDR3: TGCAGCGTTGAGGCGGGACAGGGGACCTATGGCTACACCTTC.